This passage covers 10 T cell receptor beta chains from one sample sequenced in a study of HIV-infected patients and healthy controls. No cell fractionation was done, so the repertoire covers all unsorted peripheral blood T cells. About 550 ng RNA was reverse transcribed with alpha and beta constant-region primers. Separate chain-specific third strand synthesis with multiplexing indices produced the alpha and beta libraries. TCRdb ran MiXCR on the 5' RACE reads and lists one entry per CDR3 protein. The data show more than 5,500 distinct CDR3 sequences, roughly 10% seen once. The sequences come from blood, collected before antiretroviral therapy. The receptors derive from an adult with HIV infection.

This clonotype was seen at least ten times. This chain joins TRBV14 and TRBJ2-7, with D possibly TRBD1 on 6 matching bases. This CDR3 is 14 amino acids long. Between the trimmed V and J ends, which lost 0 bases and 2 bases, there was a span of 8 bases. The germline gives CDR1 SGHDN, CDR2 FVKESK. As DNA, the CDR3 is TGTGCCAGCAGCCAAGATTACAGGGCCTACGAGCAGTACTTC. Protein: CASSQDYRAYEQYF. Variable domain in full (rest from reference TRBV14 and TRBJ2-7): EAGVTQFPSHSVIEKGQTVTLRCDPISGHDNLYWYRRVMGKEIKFLLHFVKESKQDESGMPNNRFLAERTGGTYSTLKVQPAELEDSGVYFCASSQDYRAYEQYFGPGTRLTVT.

This clonotype qualifies as medium-sized. The gene calls are TRBV18 and TRBJ1-1, with D possibly TRBD1 on 6 matching bases. Germline CDR1 is KGHSH and CDR2 is LQKENI. CDR3 length: 14 residues. V dropped 4 bases and J dropped 1 base, with 10 bases sitting between them. The CDR3 nucleotides read TGTGCCAGCTCACGCCGACAGGAGAACACTGAAGCTTTCTTT. Protein sequence: CASSRRQENTEAFF. Based on the CDR3 plus reference TRBV18 and TRBJ1-1, the full variable domain is NAGVMQNPRHLVRRRGQEARLRCSPMKGHSHVYWYRQLPEEGLKFMVYLQKENIIDESGMPKERFSAEFPKEGPSILRIQQVVRGDSAAYFCASSRRQENTEAFFGQGTRLTVV.

The chain recombines TRBV11-2 with TRBJ2-1, with 9 bases lining up with TRBD1. V shed 2 bases and J 4 bases; nucleotides not matched to a gene: 6. The CDR3 has 16 amino acids. Germline values: CDR1 SGHAT, CDR2 FQNNGV. CDR3 in amino acids: CASSLRRDRVYNEQFF. The CDR3 region has the DNA TGTGCCAGCAGCTTACGCCGGGACAGGGTTTACAATGAGCAGTTCTTC. The variable domain in full, completed from reference TRBV11-2 and TRBJ2-1, reads EAGVAQSPRYKIIEKRQSVAFWCNPISGHATLYWYQQILGQGPKLLIQFQNNGVVDDSQLPKDRFSAERLKGVDSTLKIQPAKLEDSAVYLCASSLRRDRVYNEQFFGPGTRLTVL.

This clonotype was detected a few times. The chain couples TRBV5-4 to TRBJ2-3; 9 positions agree with TRBD2. This CDR3 has 15 amino acids. The germline gives CDR1 SGHNT, CDR2 YYREEE (reference sequence). J lost 3 bases, V lost 3 bases, and 5 bases had no gene match. CDR3 sequence: CASSSKRGATDTQYF. Here the CDR3 DNA reads TGTGCCAGCAGCTCAAAGCGGGGGGCAACAGATACGCAGTATTTT.

This clonotype was counted many times. This rearrangement joins TRBV28 to TRBJ1-2; D call uncertain. Germline loops: CDR1 MDHEN, CDR2 SYDVKM. Trimming shortened V by 8 bases and J by 4 bases, and 8 bases separated the two germline ends. The CDR3 has 11 amino acids. The CDR3 DNA reads as TGTGCCAGCTCGGAAAGCTATGGCTACACCTTC. It specifies CASSESYGYTF.

By share of the sample, this clonotype is medium-sized. The chain carries TRBV29-1 and TRBJ2-3, with D unclear. Trimming took 4 bases from V and 0 from J, leaving 8 bases between them. CDR1 is SQVTM, CDR2 ANQGSEA, per germline. The CDR3 covers 13 residues. CDR3 residues: CSVGKLSTDTQYF. The DNA of the CDR3 is TGCAGCGTTGGAAAGTTGAGCACAGATACGCAGTATTTT.

By frequency in the sample, this clonotype is medium-sized (0.01 to 0.1%). The chain couples TRBV18 to TRBJ1-1; no firm D call. The CDR3 covers 14 residues. Germline-derived CDR1 and CDR2 are KGHSH and LQKENI. Between the trimmed V and J ends, which lost 4 bases and 1 base, there was a span of 10 bases. The CDR3 region is CASSLTTGNTEAFF. The CDR3 nucleotides are TGTGCCAGCTCACTTACGACCGGGAACACTGAAGCTTTCTTT. The entire variable domain, with the rest obtained from reference TRBV18 and TRBJ1-1, is as follows: NAGVMQNPRHLVRRRGQEARLRCSPMKGHSHVYWYRQLPEEGLKFMVYLQKENIIDESGMPKERFSAEFPKEGPSILRIQQVVRGDSAAYFCASSLTTGNTEAFFGQGTRLTVV.

This clonotype is deemed medium-sized. The chain joins TRBV7-6 to TRBJ2-3; D is perhaps TRBD1 (5 bases). V was shortened by 6 bases and J by 0 bases, with 10 bases between the two germline ends. CDR3 length: 14 amino acids. Germline CDR1 and CDR2: SGHVS and FNYEAQ. The CDR3 sequence: CASSPGPSTDTQYF. The CDR3 DNA is TGTGCCAGCAGTCCAGGGCCCAGCACAGATACGCAGTATTTT.

For this clonotype: This could be a read error, since a much larger clone is one nucleotide away. This chain joins TRBV19 and TRBJ1-1; D possibly corresponds to TRBD1 (6 bases). Germline values: CDR1 LNHDA, CDR2 SQIVND (reference sequence). The CDR3 extends over 14 amino acids. CDR3 bases: TGTGCCGGTAGTTCCTCAGGGGAGAACACTGAAGCTTTCTTT. It specifies CAGSSSGENTEAFF.

This clonotype counts as medium-sized. The genes are TRBV11-1 and TRBJ1-1; D is possibly TRBD1 (6 bases). Looked up from germline, CDR1 is SGHAT and CDR2 is FQDESV (reference sequence). The CDR3 totals 15 residues. Deletions cut 5 bases from V and 1 base from J, with 14 bases between. The CDR3 here is CASSISGQKNTEAFF. CDR3 DNA: TGTGCCAGCAGCATTTCAGGACAGAAGAACACTGAAGCTTTCTTT.